The entry below gives a single T cell receptor beta chain sequence along with its context. The antigen remains undetermined. Germline V lookup: CDR1 SGHDT, CDR2 YYEEEE. This CDR3 is built from 16 residues. With 0 bases clipped from V and 7 bases from J, the junction kept 9 bases outside the gene matches. The sample belongs to a study of T cell responses to AZD1222 COVID-19 vaccine. Whole-study findings and limits: Spike-specific TCR breadth and depth rose after two AZD1222 doses. The donors showed a predominance of white British ancestry and of females, with possible underestimation of clonal diversity.

Repertoires were generated with immunoSEQ multiplex PCR, while TCRdb's copy carries only in-frame clones and drops some. The sample holds 100,000 to 150,000 clones, 87% seen once. The origin of this receptor is an adult in good health. This chain joins TRBV5-6 and TRBJ1-5; 8 bases map to TRBD1. Sequencing used peripheral blood, obtained on day 0 of AZD1222 vaccination. CDR3: CASSLAGQGPGQPQHF. DNA of the CDR3: TGTGCCAGCAGCTTGGCCGGACAGGGACCCGGACAGCCCCAGCATTTT.